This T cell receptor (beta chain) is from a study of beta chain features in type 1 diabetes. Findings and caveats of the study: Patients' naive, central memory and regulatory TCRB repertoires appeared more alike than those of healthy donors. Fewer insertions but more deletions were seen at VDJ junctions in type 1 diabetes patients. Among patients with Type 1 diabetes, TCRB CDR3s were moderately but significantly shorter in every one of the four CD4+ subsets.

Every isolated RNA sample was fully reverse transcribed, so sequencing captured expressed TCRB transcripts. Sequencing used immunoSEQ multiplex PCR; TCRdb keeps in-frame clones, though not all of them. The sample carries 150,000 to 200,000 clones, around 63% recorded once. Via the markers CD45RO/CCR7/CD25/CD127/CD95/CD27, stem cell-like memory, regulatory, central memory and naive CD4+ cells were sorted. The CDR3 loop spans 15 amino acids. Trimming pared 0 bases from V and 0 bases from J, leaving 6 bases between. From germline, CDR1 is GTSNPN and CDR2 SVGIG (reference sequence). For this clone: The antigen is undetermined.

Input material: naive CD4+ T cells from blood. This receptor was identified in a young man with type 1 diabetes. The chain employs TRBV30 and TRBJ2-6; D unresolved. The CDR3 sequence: CAWSVPGSGANVLTF. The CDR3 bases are TGTGCCTGGAGTGTACCCGGCTCTGGGGCCAACGTCCTGACTTTC.